This T cell receptor beta chain was documented in a study of T cells in Graves' hyperthyroidism and ophthalmopathy. Background on the study: Upon initial diagnosis and before any treatment, peripheral blood was collected.

Amplified regions were TCR beta CDR3 sequences from RNA transcripts. HTBI primers were used for first-round RT-PCR of the TCR CDR3. TCRdb called the multiplex PCR reads again in MiXCR, with one record for every CDR3 protein. Altogether fewer than 450,000 distinct CDR3 sequences are present, approximately 18% being singletons, with the ten largest covering approximately 30%. This clonotype was detected many times. This receptor was identified in a woman in her 30s with Graves' hyperthyroidism that later progressed to Graves' ophthalmopathy. Sample: blood.

The CDR3 DNA reads as TGTGCCAGCAGCCAAGCAGGGTCTCTGTCTGAAGCTTTCTTT. It translates to CASSQAGSLSEAFF. The chain uses TRBV3-1 and TRBJ1-1; a weak D match, TRBD1 (5 bases). Trimming pared 1 base from V and 6 bases from J, leaving 12 bases between. The CDR3 loop spans 14 amino acids. Germline V lookup: CDR1 LGHDT, CDR2 YNNKEL (reference sequence).